A single TCR beta chain is shown here with its context. Antigen specificity is unknown. V lost 0 bases and J lost 5, with 16 bases in between. Germline assignment: CDR1 SGHAT and CDR2 FQNNGV. The CDR3 is 16 residues long. Time point noted: blood from clinic visit 5 months post-surgery; TSC patient then seizure free. The sequenced cases were selected for having the highest brain T cell transcript signatures. Patients received at least one anti-epileptic drug before surgery. This entry belongs to a study of brain T cells in children with intractable seizures. Whole-study findings and limits: Pre- and post-surgery blood differed in depth, so pre-surgery absences may be undersampling. Patients' HCMV serostatus was unknown; virus specificity rests on CDR3 similarity alone.

Here immunoSEQ multiplex PCR was the method, and the copy in TCRdb shows in-frame clones only, minus some. The sample lists 300,000 to 400,000 clones, roughly 92% occurring once. Sample: peripheral blood, taken more than 4 months after surgery. This TCR was sampled from a boy under two years old with tuberous sclerosis and intractable seizures. This chain connects TRBV11-2 to TRBJ1-2; tentative D call: TRBD1 (5 bases). CDR3 coding DNA: TGTGCCAGCAGCTTAGATCCCCGACAGACAAGATATGGCTACACCTTC. Residues: CASSLDPRQTRYGYTF.